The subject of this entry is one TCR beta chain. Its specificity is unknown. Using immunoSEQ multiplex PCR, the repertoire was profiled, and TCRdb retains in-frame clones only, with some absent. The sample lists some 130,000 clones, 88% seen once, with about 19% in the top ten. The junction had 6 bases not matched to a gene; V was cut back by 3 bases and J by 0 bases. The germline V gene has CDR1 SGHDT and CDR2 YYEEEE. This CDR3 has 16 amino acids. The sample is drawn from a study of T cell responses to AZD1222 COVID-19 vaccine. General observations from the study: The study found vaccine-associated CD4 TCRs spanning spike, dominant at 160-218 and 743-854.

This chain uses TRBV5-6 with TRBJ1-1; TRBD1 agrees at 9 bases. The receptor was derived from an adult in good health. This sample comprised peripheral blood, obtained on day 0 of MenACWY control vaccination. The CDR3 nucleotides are TGTGCCAGCAGCTCGATGGGACAGGGATTGAACACTGAAGCTTTCTTT. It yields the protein CASSSMGQGLNTEAFF.